These 12 T cell receptor beta chains share one sample of origin, sequenced in a study of blood T cell repertoires in COVID-19. Repertoires were generated with immunoSEQ multiplex PCR, while TCRdb's copy carries only in-frame clones and drops some. This sample yields about 180,000 clones, of which about 85% are seen a single time; about 20% belongs to the top ten. Sequenced: peripheral blood. All receptors come from a person aged 70 to 80 with COVID-19, enrolled during active disease.

V is TRBV25-1 and J is TRBJ2-7, with D unclear. V lost 4 bases and J 6 bases, leaving 13 bases between the germline ends. Germline CDR1 is MGHDK and CDR2 is SYGVNS. This CDR3 is 13 amino acids long. CDR3 bases: TGTGCCAGCAGTGCCCCCCCGAGGTCCGAGCAGTACTTC. Its protein is CASSAPPRSEQYF.

The V call is TRBV7-3, the J call TRBJ2-1; 8 bases line up with TRBD2. The CDR3 sequence is 15 residues long. Germline CDR1 reads SGHTA; CDR2 reads FQGTGA. V shed 5 bases and J 4 bases; nucleotides not matched to a gene: 7. CDR3: CASSDSGAKYNEQFF. In DNA, the CDR3 is TGTGCCAGCAGCGATAGCGGGGCCAAATACAATGAGCAGTTCTTC.

This chain joins TRBV5-5 and TRBJ1-2, with D possibly TRBD1 on 5 matching bases. Trimming stripped 5 bases from V and 5 bases from J, with 19 bases between. The germline gives CDR1 SGHKS, CDR2 YYEKEE (reference sequence). This CDR3 has 15 residues. DNA of the CDR3: TGTGCCAGCAGAACTTCACAGGACCTCGAATATGGCTACACCTTC. This encodes CASRTSQDLEYGYTF.

V usage is TRBV29-1 and J usage is TRBJ1-4; 9 bases are shared with TRBD1. The CDR3 covers 16 residues. With V trimmed by 4 bases and J by 0 bases, 6 bases remained unmatched. The V gene's germline CDR1 is SQVTM and CDR2 ANQGSEA. CDR3 in amino acids: CSVARTGASTNEKLFF. The CDR3 bases are TGCAGCGTTGCGAGGACAGGGGCCTCAACTAATGAAAAACTGTTTTTT.

This clone was seen only a few times. The chain has TRBV9 and TRBJ2-3; 10 positions agree with TRBD2. V lost 3 bases and J lost 5; bases outside the gene matches: 6. CDR3 length: 15 residues. Germline V lookup: CDR1 SGDLS, CDR2 YYNGEE. CDR3 protein: CASSGRRTSGDTQYF. CDR3 in DNA: TGTGCCAGCAGCGGCCGTAGGACTAGCGGAGATACGCAGTATTTT. Full variable domain (rest looked up from reference TRBV9 and TRBJ2-3): DSGVTQTPKHLITATGQRVTLRCSPRSGDLSVYWYQQSLDQGLQFLIQYYNGEERAKGNILERFSAQQFPDLHSELNLSSLELGDSALYFCASSGRRTSGDTQYFGPGTRLTVL.

The gene calls are TRBV6-5 and TRBJ2-7; TRBD1 agrees at 9 bases. The junction had 13 bases not matched to a gene; V was cut back by 4 bases and J by 9 bases. CDR3 size: 15 residues. In germline, CDR1 is MNHEY, CDR2 SVGAGI. CDR3 DNA sequence: TGTGCCAGCAGTTTGCCGGGACAGGGTAATTCAGTGCAGTACTTC. Residues: CASSLPGQGNSVQYF.

V and J are TRBV28 and TRBJ1-2; D may be TRBD1 (6 bases). From germline, CDR1 is MDHEN and CDR2 SYDVKM. V was cut by 5 bases and J by 8 bases, with 21 bases left in between. This CDR3 region has 15 residues. The CDR3: CASSPEQGISRGYTF. CDR3 nucleotides: TGTGCCAGCAGTCCCGAACAGGGAATATCGCGGGGCTACACCTTC.

The chain combines TRBV4-3 with TRBJ1-6; 10 nucleotides line up with TRBD1. V dropped 1 base and J dropped 7; count of bases not matched to a gene: 4. The CDR3 covers 16 residues. CDR1 LGHNA and CDR2 YSLEER come from the germline V gene. For the CDR3, the DNA is TGCGCCAGCAGCCAAGGACAGGGGGCCTCAAATTCACCCCTCCACTTT. Translation: CASSQGQGASNSPLHF.

The chain links TRBV6-5 to TRBJ1-1; D remains unclear. Germline CDR1 and CDR2: MNHEY and SVGAGI. Trimming took 5 bases from V and 1 from J, leaving 8 bases between them. There are 13 residues in the CDR3. As DNA, the CDR3 is TGTGCCAGCAGTCCGGGGAGGAACACTGAAGCTTTCTTT. As protein: CASSPGRNTEAFF.

The V gene is TRBV9, the J gene TRBJ2-5; 7 nucleotides align to TRBD1. Trimming took 4 bases from V and 2 from J; bases not matched to a gene: 5. The CDR3 is 14 amino acids. Germline CDR1 reads SGDLS; CDR2 reads YYNGEE. CDR3 sequence (DNA): TGTGCCAGCAGCCCGCGACAGGGACAAGAGACCCAGTACTTC. Its translation is CASSPRQGQETQYF.

The J gene is TRBJ1-2, the V gene TRBV29-1; 9 bases line up with TRBD1. The length of the CDR3 is 11 residues. Germline V gene sequence: CDR1 SQVTM, CDR2 ANQGSEA. J lost 5 bases, V lost 7 bases, and 2 bases had no gene match. The CDR3 DNA sequence: TGCAGCGCAGGACAGGGGTATGGCTACACCTTC. This gives the protein CSAGQGYGYTF.

This clone was seen more than once but under ten times. The gene calls are TRBV4-1 and TRBJ2-7; TRBD2 matches 8 bases. J gave up 2 bases and V 0 bases, and 12 bases lay outside the gene matches. The CDR3 runs to 18 residues. In germline, CDR1 is MGHRA, CDR2 YSYEKL. The DNA for the CDR3 is TGCGCCAGCAGCCAAGATCTGGGAACGGGACTAGGGACCTACGAGCAGTACTTC. It encodes CASSQDLGTGLGTYEQYF.